These 5 T cell receptor beta chains originate from one sample sequenced in a study of human T cells and chemical hapten exposure. TCRdb reprocessed the RACE reads via MiXCR and lists one record per CDR3 protein. The sample records approximately 120,000 distinct CDR3 sequences, approximately 8.8% being singletons. Time point here: patch test 2, 6 weeks after DPC sensitization. Treatment noted: therapeutic diphenylcyclopropenone sensitization with weekly scalp DPC. The source material was whole blood, sampled in connection with sensitization to the hapten diphenylcyclopropenone (DPC). The source is a woman aged 40 to 50 with alopecia areata. Some clones in this sample may be carry-over from other donors' samples.

This clonotype was observed at least ten times. The chain is built from TRBV6-5 and TRBJ2-7; 9 positions agree with TRBD1. V was pared by 6 bases and J by 3 bases, with 3 bases of the junction left unmatched. CDR3 length equals 13 residues. CDR1 MNHEY and CDR2 SVGAGI come from the germline V gene. The CDR3 DNA reads TGTGCCAGCAGCCGGGACAGGGTCTACGAGCAGTACTTC. Translating gives CASSRDRVYEQYF.

This sequence joins TRBV27 and TRBJ1-3; TRBD1 might be the D (6 bases). The length of the CDR3 is 13 residues. From germline, CDR1 is MNHEY and CDR2 SMNVEV (reference sequence). V was shortened by 8 bases and J by 4 bases, with 12 bases between the two germline ends. CDR3 protein: CASQGLGGNTIYF. Written as DNA, the CDR3 is TGTGCCAGCCAGGGGTTAGGCGGAAACACCATATATTTT.

The table lists this clonotype with a count of one. Given a much more abundant clone one base away, this may be a read error. The CDR3 DNA is TGTGCCATCAGTACCTTCACGGCGGACACGCAGTATTTT. Protein sequence: CAISTFTADTQYF. The chain is built from TRBV10-3 and TRBJ2-3; D is unresolved. CDR1 and CDR2 (germline): ENHRY, SYGVKD. V lost 5 bases to trimming and J lost 9 bases, with 15 bases between them. This CDR3 contains 13 residues.

The J gene is TRBJ2-4, the V gene TRBV6-2 or TRBV6-3; D might be TRBD2 (6 bases). The CDR3 length is 16 residues. The V and J ends lost 0 bases and 1 base respectively, with 10 bases between them. Germline V gene data show CDR1 as MNHEY and CDR2 as SVGEGT. The CDR3 region has the DNA TGTGCCAGCAGTTACTCGCGGGACGGGGCCAAAAACATTCAGTACTTC. Protein product: CASSYSRDGAKNIQYF.

About this clonotype itself: This may be a read error: a much more frequent sequence differs by one nucleotide. The chain carries TRBV28 and TRBJ2-1, with TRBD2 identical over 8 bases. CDR3 length equals 18 residues. V shed 9 bases and J 7 bases; nucleotides not matched to a gene: 23. Germline lookup yields CDR1 MDHEN and CDR2 SYDVKM. In DNA form, the CDR3 reads TGTGCCAGTAACCGTAACGGGTTTGTCCGGATAGCGGGGAATGAGCAGTTCTTC. Translated, it gives CASNRNGFVRIAGNEQFF.